The clone carrying this T cell receptor (beta chain) was observed at least ten times. TRAV- and TRBV-specific primers primed first-strand cDNA, covering alpha and beta chains. With a constant-region primer and a V-primer adapter, TCRs were subjected to 20 to 25 PCR cycles of amplification. MiXCR, applied by TCRdb to the reads, yields one record per CDR3 protein. The table shows about 100,000 distinct CDR3 sequences, with around 20% occurring only once. The data derive from a study of low-dose radiotherapy and immunotherapy resistance in tumors. Across the study: Radiation delivery to Cohort 1 consisted of 0.5 Gy per fraction every 2 weeks, summing to 6.5 Gy. Ipilimumab 1 mg/kg every six weeks, together with nivolumab 240 mg every two weeks, was given intravenously to patients.

The CDR3 sequence is 13 residues long. Germline V gene lookup returns CDR1 MNHEY and CDR2 SMNVEV (reference sequence). V lost 3 bases, J lost 5 bases, and 11 bases lay in between. The time point denotes: after trial treatment. The treatment: LDRT plus nivolumab, ipilimumab, low-dose cyclophosphamide and aspirin (RACIN trial). The V and J genes are TRBV27 and TRBJ2-7, with D uncertain. The sample consisted of PBMCs, taken after low-dose radiotherapy plus immunotherapy. The clonotype originates from a male donor with prostate cancer. CDR3 sequence (DNA): TGTGCCAGCAGTTTTCAGGCAAGCAACGAGCAGTACTTC. It is translated as CASSFQASNEQYF.